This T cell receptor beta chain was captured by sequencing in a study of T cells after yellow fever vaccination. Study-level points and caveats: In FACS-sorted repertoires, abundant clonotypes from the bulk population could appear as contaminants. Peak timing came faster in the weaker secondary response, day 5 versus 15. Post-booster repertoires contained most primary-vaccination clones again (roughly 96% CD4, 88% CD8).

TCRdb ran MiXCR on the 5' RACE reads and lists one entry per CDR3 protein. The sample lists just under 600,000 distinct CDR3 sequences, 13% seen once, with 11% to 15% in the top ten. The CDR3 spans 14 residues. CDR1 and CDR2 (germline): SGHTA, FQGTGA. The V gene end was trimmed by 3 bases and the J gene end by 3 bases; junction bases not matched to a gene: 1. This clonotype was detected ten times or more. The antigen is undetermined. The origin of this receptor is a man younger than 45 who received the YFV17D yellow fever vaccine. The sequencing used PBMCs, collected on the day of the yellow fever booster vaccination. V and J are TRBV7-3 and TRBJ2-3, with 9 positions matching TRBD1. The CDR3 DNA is TGTGCCAGCAGCTTCGACAGGGGGACAGATACGCAGTATTTT. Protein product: CASSFDRGTDTQYF.